These 13 T cell receptor beta chains were sequenced from one sample in a study of cytomegalovirus exposure and HLA in healthy donors. Amplification used 60 Vbeta primers and 13 Jbeta primers. Sequencing used immunoSEQ multiplex PCR; TCRdb keeps in-frame clones, though not all of them. There are roughly 190,000 clones in the sample; approximately 80% occur only once, and less than 3.5% lies in the top ten. The sequenced material came from PBMCs. The receptors stem from a female donor in good health and CMV-seronegative.

The chain uses TRBV6-5 and TRBJ1-3; D gene unclear. The CDR3 contains 13 residues. The ends were cut back, 6 bases at V and 4 bases at J, with 10 bases in the middle. The germline gives CDR1 MNHEY, CDR2 SVGAGI. This CDR3 is CASRKRQGNTIYF. Here the CDR3 DNA reads TGTGCCAGCAGAAAGAGGCAGGGAAACACCATATATTTT.

CDR3 in DNA: TGTGCCAGCAGCGTAGTCCCCGCAGGGCAGGAGACCCAGTACTTC. Translating it yields CASSVVPAGQETQYF. The V gene is TRBV9, the J gene TRBJ2-5; D possibly corresponds to TRBD1 (5 bases). This CDR3 region has 15 residues. The germline V gene has CDR1 SGDLS and CDR2 YYNGEE. The ends were cut back, 0 bases at V and 5 bases at J, with 14 bases in the middle.

The chain recombines TRBV12-5 with TRBJ1-5; TRBD1 aligns across 9 bases. The CDR3 is 13 amino acids. The V gene's germline CDR1 is LGHNT and CDR2 FRNRAP. The J segment lost 9 bases and the V segment lost 5 bases, leaving 5 bases of the junction unmatched. CDR3: CASGTGTGPPQHF. In DNA, the CDR3 is TGTGCTAGTGGTACGGGGACAGGGCCGCCCCAGCATTTT.

The J gene is TRBJ1-2, the V gene TRBV5-6, with 12 bases that match TRBD1. After removal of 6 bases from V and 8 bases from J, the junction contained 8 bases not matched to a gene. The CDR3 totals 14 residues. The germline V gene has CDR1 SGHDT and CDR2 YYEEEE. As DNA, the CDR3 is TGTGCCAGCAACCACCGGGACAGGGGGCGAGGCTACACCTTC. Amino acid sequence: CASNHRDRGRGYTF. Filled out from reference TRBV5-6 and TRBJ1-2, the complete variable domain reads DAGVTQSPTHLIKTRGQQVTLRCSPKSGHDTVSWYQQALGQGPQFIFQYYEEEERQRGNFPDRFSGHQFPNYSSELNVNALLLGDSALYLCASNHRDRGRGYTFGSGTRLTVV.

This clone was found a few times. Germline and junction disagree at one end, which may indicate a read error. V usage is TRBV5-4 and J usage is TRBJ2-5; 7 nucleotides line up with TRBD2. The CDR3 has 13 amino acids. The germline CDR1 and CDR2 sequences are SGHNT and YYREEE (reference sequence). CDR3 sequence: CASNLWGGEAQYF. Here the CDR3 DNA reads TGTGCCAGCAACTTGTGGGGGGGGGAGGCCCAGTACTTC.

The rearrangement joins TRBV6-5 to TRBJ2-3, with D maybe TRBD2 (5 bases). V shed 6 bases and J shed 5 bases, with 15 bases lying between them. CDR1 is MNHEY, CDR2 SVGAGI, per germline. The CDR3 has 14 residues. CDR3 residues: CASRNVEGLDTQYF. As DNA, the CDR3 is TGTGCCAGCAGGAACGTCGAGGGTTTAGATACGCAGTATTTT.

The chain carries TRBV27 and TRBJ2-1, with 7 bases identical to TRBD2. Germline CDR1 MNHEY, CDR2 SMNVEV (reference sequence). The CDR3 contains 15 residues. After removal of 6 bases from V and 7 bases from J, the junction contained 12 bases not matched to a gene. The CDR3 reads CASSHTGGGWNEQFF. CDR3 nucleotide sequence: TGTGCCAGCAGCCACACAGGCGGGGGATGGAATGAGCAGTTCTTC.

The chain couples TRBV5-1 to TRBJ1-2, with no clear D. CDR1 and CDR2 (germline): SGHRS, YFSETQ. This CDR3 spans 15 amino acids. Trimming pared 6 bases from V and 1 base from J, leaving 16 bases between. Here the CDR3 DNA reads TGCGCCAGCACCAGAAATCCAGGAGGTAACTATGGCTACACCTTC. Translated: CASTRNPGGNYGYTF. Together with reference TRBV5-1 and TRBJ1-2, the CDR3 gives the full variable domain: KAGVTQTPRYLIKTRGQQVTLSCSPISGHRSVSWYQQTPGQGLQFLFEYFSETQRNKGNFPGRFSGRQFSNSRSEMNVSTLELGDSALYLCASTRNPGGNYGYTFGSGTRLTVV.

The chain employs TRBV6-1 and TRBJ2-1, with 9 bases aligning to TRBD1. Germline V gene lookup returns CDR1 MNHNS and CDR2 SASEGT. This CDR3 contains 19 residues. V shed 0 bases, J shed 4 bases, and the junction held 13 bases outside the gene matches. The DNA of the CDR3 is TGTGCCAGCAGTGAAGCTATACACAGGGGGCAATTGACGTACAATGAGCAGTTCTTC. Its protein is CASSEAIHRGQLTYNEQFF.

CDR3 bases: TGTGCCAGCAGCGTAGGGGCTAGCGGAACCTACGAGCAGTACTTC. Residues: CASSVGASGTYEQYF. This chain joins TRBV9 and TRBJ2-7; TRBD2 matches 7 bases. CDR3 length: 15 residues. J lost 2 bases, V lost 0 bases, and 5 bases had no gene match. Germline lookup yields CDR1 SGDLS and CDR2 YYNGEE.

This clone occurred a few times. The chain recombines TRBV6-5 with TRBJ2-3; 10 positions match TRBD2. V lost 7 bases, J lost 1 base, and 5 bases stayed unmatched. Germline assignment: CDR1 MNHEY and CDR2 SVGAGI. The CDR3 has 15 residues. The CDR3 loop reads CASTRTSGGTDTQYF. Here the CDR3 DNA reads TGTGCCAGCACTAGGACTAGCGGAGGCACAGATACGCAGTATTTT.

The gene calls are TRBV15 and TRBJ2-7; 7 bases are shared with TRBD1. Germline V gene data show CDR1 as LNHNV and CDR2 as YYDKDF (reference sequence). The CDR3 runs 19 residues. J gave up 6 bases and V 5 bases, and 25 bases lay outside the gene matches. CDR3 sequence reads: CATSPLDRDTTRPRGEQYF. In nucleotides, the CDR3 is TGTGCCACCAGCCCACTAGACAGGGACACCACCCGGCCCCGGGGCGAGCAGTACTTC.

This clone was observed a few times. The V and J genes are TRBV7-8 and TRBJ2-5, with TRBD2 matching over 8 bases. The V and J ends lost 5 bases and 5 bases, in that order; junction bases with no gene match: 7. CDR3 length: 14 residues. Germline values: CDR1 SGHVS, CDR2 FQNEAQ. CDR3 sequence reads: CASSRGLVYETQYF. The DNA of the CDR3 is TGTGCCAGCAGCCGGGGACTAGTTTACGAGACCCAGTACTTC. Using reference TRBV7-8 and TRBJ2-5 for the parts outside the CDR3, the full variable domain is GAGVSQSPRYKVAKRGQDVALRCDPISGHVSLFWYQQALGQGPEFLTYFQNEAQLDKSGLPSDRFFAERPEGSVSTLKIQRTQQEDSAVYLCASSRGLVYETQYFGPGTRLLVL.